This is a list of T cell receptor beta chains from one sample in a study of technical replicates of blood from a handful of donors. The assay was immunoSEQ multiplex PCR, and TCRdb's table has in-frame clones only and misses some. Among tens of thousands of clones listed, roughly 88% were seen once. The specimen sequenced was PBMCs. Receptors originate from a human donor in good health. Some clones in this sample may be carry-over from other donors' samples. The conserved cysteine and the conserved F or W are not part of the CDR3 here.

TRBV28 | ASRENQGNQPQH
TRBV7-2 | ASSSNQGYNQPQH
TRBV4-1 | ASGGIPRGEQF
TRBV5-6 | ASSLWRTESGNYGYT
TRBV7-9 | ASSLSWDSTDTGELF
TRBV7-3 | ASSSQSAGGTEAF
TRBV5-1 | ASSSQLDSPGNEQF
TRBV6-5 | ASSYRGGVNH
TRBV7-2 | ASSTRTGPDTQY
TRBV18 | ASSPPRLAGQETQY
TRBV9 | ASSRDLSSYNSPLH
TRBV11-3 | ASSLDSLSGRASYNEQF
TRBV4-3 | ASRALGSGHQETQY
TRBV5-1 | ASSPPGQGYEQY
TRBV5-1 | ASSEGLAGGETQY
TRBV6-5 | ASSYSGRYNSPLH
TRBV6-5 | ASSDRGLGYGYT
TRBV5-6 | ASSFRGQGTYEQY
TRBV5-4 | ASSLEGVPPYGYT
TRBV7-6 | ASSKGTSGRSNEQF